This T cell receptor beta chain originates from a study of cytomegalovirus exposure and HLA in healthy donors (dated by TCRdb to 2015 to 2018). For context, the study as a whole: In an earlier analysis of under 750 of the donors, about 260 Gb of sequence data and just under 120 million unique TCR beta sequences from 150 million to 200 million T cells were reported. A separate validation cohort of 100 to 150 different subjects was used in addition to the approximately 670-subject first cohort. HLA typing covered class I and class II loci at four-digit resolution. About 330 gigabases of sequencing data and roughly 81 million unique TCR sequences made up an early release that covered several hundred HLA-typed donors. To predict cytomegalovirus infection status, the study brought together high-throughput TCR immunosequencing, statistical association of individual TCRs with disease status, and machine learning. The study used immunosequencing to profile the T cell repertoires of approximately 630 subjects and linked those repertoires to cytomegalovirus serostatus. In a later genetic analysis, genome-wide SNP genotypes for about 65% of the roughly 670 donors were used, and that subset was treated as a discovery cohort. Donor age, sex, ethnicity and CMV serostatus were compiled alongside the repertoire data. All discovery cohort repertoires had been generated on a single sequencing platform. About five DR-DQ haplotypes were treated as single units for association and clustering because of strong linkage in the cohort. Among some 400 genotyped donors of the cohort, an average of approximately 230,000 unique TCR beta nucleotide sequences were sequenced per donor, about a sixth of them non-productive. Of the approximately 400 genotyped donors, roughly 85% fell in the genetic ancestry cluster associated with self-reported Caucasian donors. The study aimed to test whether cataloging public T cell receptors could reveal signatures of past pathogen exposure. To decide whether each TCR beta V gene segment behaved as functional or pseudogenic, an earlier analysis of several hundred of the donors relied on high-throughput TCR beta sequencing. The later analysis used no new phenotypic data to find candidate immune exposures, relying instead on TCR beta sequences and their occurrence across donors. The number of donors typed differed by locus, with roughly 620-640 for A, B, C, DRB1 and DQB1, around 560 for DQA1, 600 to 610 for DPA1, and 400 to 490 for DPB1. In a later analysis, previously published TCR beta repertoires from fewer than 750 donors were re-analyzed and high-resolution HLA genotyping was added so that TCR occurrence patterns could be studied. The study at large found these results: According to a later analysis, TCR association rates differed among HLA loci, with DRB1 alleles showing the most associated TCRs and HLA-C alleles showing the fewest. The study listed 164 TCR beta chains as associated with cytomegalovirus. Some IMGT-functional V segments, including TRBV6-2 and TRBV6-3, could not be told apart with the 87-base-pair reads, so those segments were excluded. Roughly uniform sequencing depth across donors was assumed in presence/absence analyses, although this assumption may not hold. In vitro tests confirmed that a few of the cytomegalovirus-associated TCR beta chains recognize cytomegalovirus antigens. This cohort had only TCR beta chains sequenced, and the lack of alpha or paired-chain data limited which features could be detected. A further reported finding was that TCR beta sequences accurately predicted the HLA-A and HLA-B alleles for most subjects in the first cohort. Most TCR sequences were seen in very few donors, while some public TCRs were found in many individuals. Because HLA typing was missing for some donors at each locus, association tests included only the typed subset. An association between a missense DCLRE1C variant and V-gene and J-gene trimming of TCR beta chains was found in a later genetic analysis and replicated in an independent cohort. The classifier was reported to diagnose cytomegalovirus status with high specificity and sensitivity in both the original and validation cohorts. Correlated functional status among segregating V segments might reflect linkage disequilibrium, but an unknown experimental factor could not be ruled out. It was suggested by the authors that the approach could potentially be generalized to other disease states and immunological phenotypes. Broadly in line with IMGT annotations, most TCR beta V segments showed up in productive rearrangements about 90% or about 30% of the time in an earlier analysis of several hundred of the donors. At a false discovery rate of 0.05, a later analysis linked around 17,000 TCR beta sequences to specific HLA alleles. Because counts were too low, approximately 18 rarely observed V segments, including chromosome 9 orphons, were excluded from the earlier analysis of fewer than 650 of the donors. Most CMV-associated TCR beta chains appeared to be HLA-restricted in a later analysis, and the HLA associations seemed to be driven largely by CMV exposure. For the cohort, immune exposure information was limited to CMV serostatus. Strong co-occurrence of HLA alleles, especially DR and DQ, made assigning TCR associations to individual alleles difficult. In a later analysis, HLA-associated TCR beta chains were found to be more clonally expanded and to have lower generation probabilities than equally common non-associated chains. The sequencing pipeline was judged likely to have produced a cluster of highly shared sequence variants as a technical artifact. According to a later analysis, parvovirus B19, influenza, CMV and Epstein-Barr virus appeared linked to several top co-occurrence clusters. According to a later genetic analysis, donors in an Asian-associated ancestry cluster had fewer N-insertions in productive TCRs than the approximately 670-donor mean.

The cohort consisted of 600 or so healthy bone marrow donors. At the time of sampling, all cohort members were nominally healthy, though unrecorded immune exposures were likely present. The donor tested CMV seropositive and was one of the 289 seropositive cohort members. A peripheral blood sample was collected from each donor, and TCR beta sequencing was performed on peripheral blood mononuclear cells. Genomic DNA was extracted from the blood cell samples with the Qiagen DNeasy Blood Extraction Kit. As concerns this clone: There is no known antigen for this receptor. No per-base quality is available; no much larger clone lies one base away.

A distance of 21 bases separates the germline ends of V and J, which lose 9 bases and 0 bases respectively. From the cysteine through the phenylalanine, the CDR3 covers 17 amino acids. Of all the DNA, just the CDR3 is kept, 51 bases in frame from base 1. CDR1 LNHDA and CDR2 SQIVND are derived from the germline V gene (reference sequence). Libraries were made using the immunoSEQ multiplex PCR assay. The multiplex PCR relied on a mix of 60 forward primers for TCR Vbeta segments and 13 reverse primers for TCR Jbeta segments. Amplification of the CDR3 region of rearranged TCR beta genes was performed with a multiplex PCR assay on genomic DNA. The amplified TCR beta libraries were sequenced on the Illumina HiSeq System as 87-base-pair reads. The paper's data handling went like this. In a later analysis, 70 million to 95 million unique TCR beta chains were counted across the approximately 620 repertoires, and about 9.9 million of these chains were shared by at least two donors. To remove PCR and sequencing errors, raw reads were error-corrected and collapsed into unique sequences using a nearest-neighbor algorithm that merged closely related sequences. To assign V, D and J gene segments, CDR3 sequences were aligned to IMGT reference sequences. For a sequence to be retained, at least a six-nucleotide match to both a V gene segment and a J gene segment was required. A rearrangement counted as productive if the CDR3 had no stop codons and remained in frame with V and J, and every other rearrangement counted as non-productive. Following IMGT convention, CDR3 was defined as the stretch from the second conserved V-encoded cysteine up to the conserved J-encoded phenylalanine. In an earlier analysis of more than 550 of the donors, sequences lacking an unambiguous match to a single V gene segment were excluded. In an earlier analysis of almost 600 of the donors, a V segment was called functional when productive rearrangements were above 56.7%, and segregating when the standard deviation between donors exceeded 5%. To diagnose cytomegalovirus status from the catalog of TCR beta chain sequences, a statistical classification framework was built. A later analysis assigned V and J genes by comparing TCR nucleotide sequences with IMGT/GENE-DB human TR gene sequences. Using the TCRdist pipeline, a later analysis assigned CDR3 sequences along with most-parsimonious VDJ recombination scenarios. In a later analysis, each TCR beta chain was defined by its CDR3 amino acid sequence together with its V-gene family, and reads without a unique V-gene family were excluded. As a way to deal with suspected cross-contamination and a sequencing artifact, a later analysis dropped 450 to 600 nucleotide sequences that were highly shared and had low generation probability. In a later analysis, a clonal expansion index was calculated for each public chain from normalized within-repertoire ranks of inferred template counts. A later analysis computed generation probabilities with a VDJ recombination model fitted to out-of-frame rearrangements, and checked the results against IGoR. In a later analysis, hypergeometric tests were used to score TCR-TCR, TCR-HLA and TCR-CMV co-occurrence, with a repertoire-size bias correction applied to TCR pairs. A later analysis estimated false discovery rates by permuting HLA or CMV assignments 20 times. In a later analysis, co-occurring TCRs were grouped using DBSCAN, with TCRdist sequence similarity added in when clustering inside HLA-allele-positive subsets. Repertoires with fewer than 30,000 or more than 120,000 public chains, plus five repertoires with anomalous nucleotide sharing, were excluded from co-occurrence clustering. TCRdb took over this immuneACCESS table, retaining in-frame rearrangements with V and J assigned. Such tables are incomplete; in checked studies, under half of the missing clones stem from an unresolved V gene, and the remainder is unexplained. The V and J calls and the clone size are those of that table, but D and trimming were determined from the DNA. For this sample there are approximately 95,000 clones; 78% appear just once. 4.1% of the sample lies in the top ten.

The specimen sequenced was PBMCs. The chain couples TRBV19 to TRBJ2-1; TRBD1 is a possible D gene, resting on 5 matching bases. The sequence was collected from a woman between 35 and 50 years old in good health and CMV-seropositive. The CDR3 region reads CASTTGTVTSSYNEQFF. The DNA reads TGTGCCAGCACCACAGGAACAGTCACAAGCTCCTACAATGAGCAGTTCTTC. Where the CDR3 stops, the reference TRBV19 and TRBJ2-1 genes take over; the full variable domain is DGGITQSPKYLFRKEGQNVTLSCEQNLNHDAMYWYRQDPGQGLRLIYYSQIVNDFQKGDIAEGYSVSREKKESFPLTVTSAQKNPTAFYLCASTTGTVTSSYNEQFFGPGTRLTVL.